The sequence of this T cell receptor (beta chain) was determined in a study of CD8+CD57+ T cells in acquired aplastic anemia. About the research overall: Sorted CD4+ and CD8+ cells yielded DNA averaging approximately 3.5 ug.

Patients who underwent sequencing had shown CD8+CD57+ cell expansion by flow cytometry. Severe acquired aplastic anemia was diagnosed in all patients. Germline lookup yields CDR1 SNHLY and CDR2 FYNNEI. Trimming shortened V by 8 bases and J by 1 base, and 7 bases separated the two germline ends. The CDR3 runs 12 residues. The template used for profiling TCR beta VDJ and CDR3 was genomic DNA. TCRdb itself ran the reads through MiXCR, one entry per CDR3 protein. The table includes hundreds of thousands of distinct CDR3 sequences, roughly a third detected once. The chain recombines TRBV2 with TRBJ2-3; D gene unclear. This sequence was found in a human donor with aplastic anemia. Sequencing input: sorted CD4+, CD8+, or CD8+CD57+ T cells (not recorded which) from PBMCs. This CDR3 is CASLPGTDTQYF. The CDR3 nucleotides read TGTGCCAGCCTCCCAGGCACAGATACGCAGTATTTT.